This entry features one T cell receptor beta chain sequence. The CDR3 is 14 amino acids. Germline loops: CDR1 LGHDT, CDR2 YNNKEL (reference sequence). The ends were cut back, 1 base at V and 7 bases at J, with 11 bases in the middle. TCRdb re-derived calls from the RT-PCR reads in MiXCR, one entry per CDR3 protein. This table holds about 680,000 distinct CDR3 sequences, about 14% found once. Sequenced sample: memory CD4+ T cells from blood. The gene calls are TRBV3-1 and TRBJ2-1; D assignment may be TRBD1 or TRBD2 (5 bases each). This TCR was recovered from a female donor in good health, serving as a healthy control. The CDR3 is CASSQVRGGNEQFF. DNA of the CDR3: TGTGCCAGCAGCCAAGTAAGGGGCGGGAATGAGCAGTTCTTC.